The 18 T cell receptor beta chains below come from one sample, sequenced in a study of early T cells in non-severe SARS-CoV-2 infection. TCRdb used MiXCR to reprocess the 5' RACE reads, holding one entry per CDR3 protein. The table includes 97,000 or so distinct CDR3 sequences, around 14% detected once. The sequenced sample consisted of whole blood. These receptors all stem from an adult who was a healthcare worker with PCR-confirmed SARS-CoV-2 infection or an uninfected control (not recorded which).

Many counts were recorded for this clonotype. The chain carries TRBV5-5 and TRBJ2-2; D is unclear. CDR3 length: 12 residues. The V gene lost 7 bases and the J gene lost 11 bases, with 15 bases spanning the gap. CDR1 and CDR2 (germline): SGHKS, YYEKEE (reference sequence). CDR3 nucleotides: TGTGCCAGCGGGCCGAACCCCTCTGAGCTGTTTTTT. Amino acids: CASGPNPSELFF.

This clonotype was counted many times. The CDR3 loop reads CASRDSDSGANVLTF. In DNA, the CDR3 is TGTGCCAGTCGGGACAGCGATTCTGGGGCCAACGTCCTGACTTTC. V gene TRBV19 combines with J gene TRBJ2-6, with 7 bases matching TRBD1. The J segment lost 1 base and the V segment lost 8 bases, leaving 5 bases of the junction unmatched. The V gene's germline CDR1 is LNHDA and CDR2 SQIVND (reference sequence). The CDR3 spans 15 residues.

Turning to this clonotype: This may be a read error: a much more frequent sequence differs by one nucleotide. The V gene is TRBV19, the J gene TRBJ1-5; TRBD1 agrees at 8 bases. Germline loops: CDR1 LNHDA, CDR2 SQIVND (reference sequence). The CDR3 is 15 amino acids. In DNA form, the CDR3 reads TGTGCCGGTAGTCTACACAGGGGGACCAATCAGCCCCAGCATTTT. It is translated as CAGSLHRGTNQPQHF.

The table lists this clonotype with many counts. The rearrangement joins TRBV30 to TRBJ2-7, with no clear D. The CDR3 contains 11 residues. Trimming removed 0 bases from V and 3 bases from J, with 3 bases in between. Germline V lookup: CDR1 GTSNPN, CDR2 SVGIG (reference sequence). The CDR3 bases are TGTGCCTGGAGTGTGATCTACGAGCAGTACTTC. As protein: CAWSVIYEQYF.

The CDR3 DNA sequence: TGTGCCAGCAGCTTAGCAAACACCATATATTTT. Translating it yields CASSLANTIYF. This chain joins TRBV7-2 and TRBJ1-3; no firm D call. Between the trimmed V and J ends, which lost 0 bases and 6 bases, there was a span of 0 bases. Germline assignment: CDR1 SGHTA and CDR2 FQGNSA. The CDR3 length is 11 residues.

This sequence joins TRBV9 and TRBJ1-4; D is unresolved. The CDR3 is 15 residues long. Germline CDR1 reads SGDLS; CDR2 reads YYNGEE. With 3 bases removed from V and 5 bases from J, the gap between germline ends came to 14 bases. The CDR3 loop reads CASSGGKILNEKLFF. DNA of the CDR3: TGTGCCAGCAGCGGAGGAAAAATTTTGAATGAAAAACTGTTTTTT.

The table lists this clonotype with a few counts. This rearrangement joins TRBV11-2 to TRBJ2-7; D is perhaps TRBD2 (7 bases). Trimming left V 1 base short and J 7 bases short, with 11 bases between. CDR1 is SGHAT and CDR2 is FQNNGV in the germline V gene. This CDR3 is 13 amino acids long. The DNA for the CDR3 is TGTGCCAGCAGCTTAGGCGGGGGACAAGAGCAGTACTTC. Its translation: CASSLGGGQEQYF.

This clonotype showed up just a few times. The chain uses TRBV20-1 and TRBJ1-6; TRBD1 matches 7 bases. The CDR3 consists of 14 residues. With V trimmed by 3 bases and J by 7 bases, 6 bases remained unmatched. Germline-derived CDR1 and CDR2 are DFQATT and SNEGSKA (reference sequence). CDR3 DNA sequence: TGCAGTGCTAGCCGACAGGGAGGAAATTCACCCCTCCACTTT. Translating it yields CSASRQGGNSPLHF.

This clonotype turned up a few times. The chain combines TRBV20-1 with TRBJ2-1; 8 bases line up with TRBD2. The CDR3 length is 16 residues. V dropped 0 bases and J dropped 9; count of bases not matched to a gene: 13. Germline V gene data show CDR1 as DFQATT and CDR2 as SNEGSKA (reference sequence). CDR3 coding DNA: TGCAGTGCTAGAGATCGGGGTAGCGGGACGTTTGGTGAGCAGTTCTTC. It encodes CSARDRGSGTFGEQFF.

The sample holds many counts of this clonotype. The chain has TRBV6-6 and TRBJ2-3; 9 nucleotides match TRBD2. Germline assignment: CDR1 MNHNY and CDR2 SVGAGI (reference sequence). This CDR3 has 16 amino acids. V lost 4 bases and J lost 4; bases outside the gene matches: 9. The CDR3 DNA sequence: TGTGCCAGCAGTTCTCGACTAGCGGTTTTACCAGATACGCAGTATTTT. It is translated as CASSSRLAVLPDTQYF.

This clonotype was seen at least ten times. This chain connects TRBV6-1 to TRBJ2-2, with D maybe TRBD1 (5 bases). The V end was cut by 5 bases, the J end by 2 bases, with 15 bases between. Germline V gene data show CDR1 as MNHNS and CDR2 as SASEGT. This CDR3 has 16 residues. CDR3 sequence: CASSLQLGANTGELFF. Here the CDR3 DNA reads TGTGCCAGCAGTCTGCAATTAGGGGCCAACACCGGGGAGCTGTTTTTT.

The rearrangement joins TRBV7-9 to TRBJ2-4, with D unclear. Germline assignment: CDR1 SEHNR and CDR2 FQNEAQ (reference sequence). V shed 5 bases and J shed 9 bases, with 17 bases lying between them. The CDR3 consists of 14 residues. The CDR3: CASSESRSRAIQYF. CDR3 DNA: TGTGCCAGCAGCGAGAGCCGGAGTAGAGCCATTCAGTACTTC.

This clonotype was observed many times. The chain links TRBV10-3 to TRBJ2-7, with unresolved D. Trimming took off 0 bases at V and 5 bases at J, with 11 bases between the two ends. The germline gives CDR1 ENHRY, CDR2 SYGVKD. The CDR3 runs 14 residues. CDR3 sequence: CAISESRRADEQYF. The CDR3 DNA sequence: TGTGCCATCAGTGAGTCGAGAAGGGCGGACGAGCAGTACTTC.

This clonotype came up many times. Here the CDR3 reads CASSQGSIPYNEQFF. The CDR3 nucleotides are TGCGCCAGCAGCCAAGGTAGTATTCCCTACAATGAGCAGTTCTTC. The rearrangement links TRBV4-1 to TRBJ2-1; D call uncertain. The germline gives CDR1 MGHRA, CDR2 YSYEKL. V was trimmed by 1 base and J by 2 bases, leaving 9 bases between them. This CDR3 is built from 15 residues.

This clonotype was observed at least ten times. The chain links TRBV19 to TRBJ2-3; tentatively, D is TRBD1 (5 bases). CDR1 is LNHDA, CDR2 SQIVND, per germline (reference sequence). V lost 5 bases to trimming and J lost 1 base, with 7 bases between them. The CDR3 has 13 amino acids. The DNA of the CDR3 is TGTGCCAGTAGTGAACAGGGCACAGATACGCAGTATTTT. This encodes CASSEQGTDTQYF.

This clonotype occurred many times. This chain connects TRBV27 to TRBJ2-1, with 12 bases aligning to TRBD2. This CDR3 region has 17 residues. Per germline, CDR1 MNHEY and CDR2 SMNVEV (reference sequence). V lost 5 bases, J lost 7 bases, and 12 bases stayed unmatched. The CDR3 is CASSLTTGLAGKNEQFF. In DNA form, the CDR3 reads TGTGCCAGCAGTCTAACCACCGGACTAGCGGGGAAGAATGAGCAGTTCTTC.

This clonotype was seen only a few times. This sequence joins TRBV7-8 and TRBJ1-1, with D maybe TRBD1 (5 bases). The CDR3 is 15 amino acids. The V and J ends lost 4 bases and 1 base respectively, with 13 bases between them. Germline values: CDR1 SGHVS, CDR2 FQNEAQ. The CDR3 region is CASSWRRGENTEAFF. In DNA form, the CDR3 reads TGTGCCAGCAGCTGGCGGCGGGGGGAGAACACTGAAGCTTTCTTT.

The chain has TRBV19 and TRBJ2-3; weak D call: TRBD2 (6 bases). The germline CDR1 and CDR2 sequences are LNHDA and SQIVND (reference sequence). The CDR3 is 16 amino acids. Trimming removed 0 bases from V and 1 base from J, with 11 bases in between. CDR3 in DNA: TGTGCCAGTAGTATAGACCCGGGAGTGGGCACAGATACGCAGTATTTT. Translation gives CASSIDPGVGTDTQYF. Complete variable domain (other parts from reference TRBV19 and TRBJ2-3): DGGITQSPKYLFRKEGQNVTLSCEQNLNHDAMYWYRQDPGQGLRLIYYSQIVNDFQKGDIAEGYSVSREKKESFPLTVTSAQKNPTAFYLCASSIDPGVGTDTQYFGPGTRLTVL.